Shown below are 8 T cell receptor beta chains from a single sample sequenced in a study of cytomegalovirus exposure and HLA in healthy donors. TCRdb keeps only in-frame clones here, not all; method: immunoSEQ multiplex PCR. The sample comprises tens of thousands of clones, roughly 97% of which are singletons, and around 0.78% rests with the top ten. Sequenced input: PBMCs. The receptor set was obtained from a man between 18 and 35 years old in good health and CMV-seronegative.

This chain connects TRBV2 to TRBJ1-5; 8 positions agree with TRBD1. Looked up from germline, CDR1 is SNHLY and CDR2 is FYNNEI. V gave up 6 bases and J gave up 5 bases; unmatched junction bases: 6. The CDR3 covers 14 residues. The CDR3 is CASRPTGGHQPQHF. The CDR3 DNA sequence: TGTGCCAGCAGGCCTACAGGGGGTCATCAGCCCCAGCATTTT. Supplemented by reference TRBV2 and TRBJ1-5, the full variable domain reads EPEVTQTPSHQVTQMGQEVILRCVPISNHLYFYWYRQILGQKVEFLVSFYNNEISEKSEIFDDQFSVERPDGSNFTLKIRSTKLEDSAMYFCASRPTGGHQPQHFGDGTRLSIL.

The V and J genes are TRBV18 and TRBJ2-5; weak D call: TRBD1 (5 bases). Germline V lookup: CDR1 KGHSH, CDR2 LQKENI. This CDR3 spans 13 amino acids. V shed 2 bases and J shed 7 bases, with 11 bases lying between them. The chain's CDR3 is CASSPGAIRTQYF. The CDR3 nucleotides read TGTGCCAGCTCACCAGGGGCGATTCGGACCCAGTACTTC.

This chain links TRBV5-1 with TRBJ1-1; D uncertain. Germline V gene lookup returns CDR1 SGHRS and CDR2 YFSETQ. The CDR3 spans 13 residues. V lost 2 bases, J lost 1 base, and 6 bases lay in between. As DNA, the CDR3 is TGCGCCAGCAGCTTTGGCAGGAACACTGAAGCTTTCTTT. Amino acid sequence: CASSFGRNTEAFF.

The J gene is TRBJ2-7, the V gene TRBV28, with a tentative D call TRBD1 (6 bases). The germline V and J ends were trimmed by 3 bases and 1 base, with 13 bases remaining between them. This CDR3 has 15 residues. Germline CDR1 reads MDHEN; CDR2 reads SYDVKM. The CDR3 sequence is CASSLSRDTSYEQYF. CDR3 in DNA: TGTGCCAGCAGTTTGTCCCGGGACACTTCCTACGAGCAGTACTTC.

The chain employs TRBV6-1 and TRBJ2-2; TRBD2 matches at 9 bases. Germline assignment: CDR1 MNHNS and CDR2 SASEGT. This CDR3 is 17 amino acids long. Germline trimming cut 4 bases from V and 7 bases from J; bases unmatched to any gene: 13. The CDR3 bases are TGTGCCAGCAGTGGGCGGGCGGTAGCGGGAGCTGTCGGGGAGCTGTTTTTT. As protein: CASSGRAVAGAVGELFF.

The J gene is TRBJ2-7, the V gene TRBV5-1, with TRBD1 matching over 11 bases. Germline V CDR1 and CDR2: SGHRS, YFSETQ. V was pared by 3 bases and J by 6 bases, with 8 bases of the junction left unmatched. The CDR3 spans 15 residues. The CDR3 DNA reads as TGCGCCAGCAGCTCAACTCCCGGGACAGGGGGCGAGCAGTACGTC. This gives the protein CASSSTPGTGGEQYV.

CDR3: CASSVVLADGELFF. CDR3 DNA: TGTGCCAGCAGCGTAGTGCTAGCGGACGGGGAGCTGTTTTTT. The V and J genes are TRBV9 and TRBJ2-2; 7 nucleotides match TRBD2. The CDR3 has 14 amino acids. J lost 7 bases, V lost 0 bases, and 3 bases had no gene match. CDR1 is SGDLS and CDR2 is YYNGEE in the germline V gene.

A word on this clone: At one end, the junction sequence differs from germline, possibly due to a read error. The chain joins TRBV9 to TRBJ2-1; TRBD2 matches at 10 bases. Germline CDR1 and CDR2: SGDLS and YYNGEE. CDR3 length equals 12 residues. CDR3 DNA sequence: TGTGCCAGCAGCGTAGGGACTAGCGGTCGGGTCTTC. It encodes CASSVGTSGRVF.